The next 9 T cell receptor beta chains were all read from a single sample in a study of blood T cell repertoires in COVID-19. This table comes from immunoSEQ multiplex PCR, and its TCRdb copy is limited to in-frame clones, with some not included. The profile shows about 250,000 clones, around four fifths of them singletons. Sequenced material: peripheral blood. The receptors originated from a woman aged 55-69 years with active or convalescent COVID-19.

The V call is TRBV27, the J call TRBJ2-1; tentatively, D is TRBD1 (6 bases). V lost 4 bases to trimming and J lost 5 bases, with 12 bases between them. Germline loops: CDR1 MNHEY, CDR2 SMNVEV (reference sequence). The CDR3 is 14 residues long. The CDR3 protein is CASSWDTSDNEQFF. CDR3 in DNA: TGTGCCAGCAGTTGGGACACAAGTGACAATGAGCAGTTCTTC.

In its sample, this clone was seen a few times. The chain recombines TRBV27 with TRBJ2-7; the D is unclear. The germline V gene has CDR1 MNHEY and CDR2 SMNVEV (reference sequence). This CDR3 spans 12 amino acids. V lost 2 bases and J 6 bases, leaving 8 bases between the germline ends. CDR3 loop: CASSLARREQYF. In DNA, the CDR3 is TGTGCCAGCAGTTTAGCCAGGCGCGAGCAGTACTTC.

This clone was seen only once. The chain is built from TRBV20-1 and TRBJ2-1, with D perhaps matching TRBD2 (6 bases). The V gene's germline CDR1 is DFQATT and CDR2 SNEGSKA (reference sequence). The CDR3 has 16 amino acids. Deletions cut 6 bases from V and 0 bases from J, with 18 bases between. CDR3 in amino acids: CSASKSGLSSYNEQFF. The CDR3 DNA reads TGCAGTGCAAGTAAGAGCGGGCTGAGCTCCTACAATGAGCAGTTCTTC.

The rearrangement joins TRBV4-1 to TRBJ1-1; 7 bases match TRBD1. CDR1 and CDR2 from the germline V gene are MGHRA and YSYEKL. After removal of 0 bases from V and 2 bases from J, the junction contained 6 bases not matched to a gene. This CDR3 region has 16 residues. The CDR3 coding sequence is TGCGCCAGCAGCCAAGATAGAGGACAGGCCAACACTGAAGCTTTCTTT. This gives the protein CASSQDRGQANTEAFF.

The chain joins TRBV27 to TRBJ1-2; 7 bases are shared with TRBD1. The CDR3 runs to 13 residues. The germline V gene encodes CDR1 MNHEY and CDR2 SMNVEV (reference sequence). The ends lost 5 bases at V and 2 bases at J; junction bases unmatched: 2. The CDR3 loop is CASSLTGNYGYTF. CDR3 DNA sequence: TGTGCCAGCAGTCTGACAGGGAACTATGGCTACACCTTC.

This chain joins TRBV19 and TRBJ1-1; 8 bases fit TRBD1. From germline, CDR1 is LNHDA and CDR2 SQIVND (reference sequence). This CDR3 has 14 amino acids. V shed 5 bases, J shed 7 bases, and the junction held 9 bases outside the gene matches. The CDR3 sequence: CASSRARTGYEAFF. The CDR3 DNA follows: TGTGCCAGTAGTCGAGCCCGGACAGGGTATGAAGCTTTCTTT.

The chain recombines TRBV19 with TRBJ2-5, with 9 bases aligning to TRBD1. Germline values: CDR1 LNHDA, CDR2 SQIVND (reference sequence). This CDR3 is 15 amino acids long. The junction had 7 bases not matched to a gene; V was cut back by 3 bases and J by 5 bases. The CDR3 loop reads CASSIDRGGAETQYF. The CDR3 coding sequence is TGTGCCAGTAGTATCGACAGGGGGGGGGCGGAGACCCAGTACTTC.

The chain uses TRBV11-2 and TRBJ1-2; D unresolved. Germline CDR1 is SGHAT and CDR2 is FQNNGV. Trimming took off 0 bases at V and 5 bases at J, with 10 bases between the two ends. The length of the CDR3 is 14 residues. In DNA form, the CDR3 reads TGTGCCAGCAGCTTAGACGGGGATCTTTATGGCTACACCTTC. Its protein product is CASSLDGDLYGYTF.

The rearrangement uses TRBV5-1 and TRBJ2-2, with D tentatively TRBD1 (6 bases). This CDR3 has 17 amino acids. V was trimmed by 2 bases and J by 3 bases, leaving 17 bases between them. Germline lookup yields CDR1 SGHRS and CDR2 YFSETQ. CDR3 protein: CASSFPVLAGDTGELFF. The CDR3 DNA reads TGCGCCAGCAGCTTCCCGGTGTTAGCAGGGGACACCGGGGAGCTGTTTTTT.